These 31 T cell receptor beta chains originate from one sample sequenced in a study of T cell repertoires in cytomegalovirus infection. TCRdb redid the calling of the reads with MiXCR, one entry per CDR3 protein. The sample records hundreds of thousands of distinct CDR3 sequences, approximately 25% being singletons. The sample consisted of CD8+ T cells from PBMCs. These receptors all come from a human donor in good health (CMV status not recorded). Some clones in this sample may be carry-over from other donors' samples.

Only a few counts were recorded for this clonotype. This chain links TRBV4-1 with TRBJ1-6; tentative D call: TRBD1 (5 bases). CDR1 is MGHRA and CDR2 is YSYEKL in the germline V gene. Trimming stripped 5 bases from V and 7 bases from J, with 15 bases between. There are 15 residues in the CDR3. In nucleotides, the CDR3 is TGCGCCAGCAGCACCCGCGAGGGGAGAAATTCACCCCTCCACTTT. Translation: CASSTREGRNSPLHF.

The sample holds many counts of this clonotype. The CDR3 bases are TGTGCCAGCAGCGCGATAGCGGGATCCTACAATGAGCAGTTCTTC. Translating gives CASSAIAGSYNEQFF. The genes are TRBV7-9 and TRBJ2-1; 8 bases fit TRBD2. Trimming took 5 bases from V and 1 from J; bases not matched to a gene: 4. CDR1 is SEHNR and CDR2 is FQNEAQ in the germline V gene (reference sequence). The CDR3 is 15 amino acids.

This clonotype was seen a handful of times. The chain joins TRBV19 to TRBJ1-1, with 9 bases identical to TRBD1. V lost 3 bases and J lost 4; bases outside the gene matches: 6. The V gene's germline CDR1 is LNHDA and CDR2 SQIVND (reference sequence). The CDR3 spans 15 residues. In DNA form, the CDR3 reads TGTGCCAGTAGTATCTCCCAGACAGGGGGCACTGAAGCTTTCTTT. Its protein is CASSISQTGGTEAFF.

This rearrangement joins TRBV29-1 to TRBJ1-2; 8 positions agree with TRBD1. Germline V CDR1 and CDR2: SQVTM, ANQGSEA. The CDR3 is made up of 14 amino acids. With 7 bases clipped from V and 2 bases from J, the junction kept 9 bases outside the gene matches. This CDR3 reads CSALGQGANYGYTF. CDR3 coding DNA: TGCAGCGCCCTGGGGCAGGGGGCAAACTATGGCTACACCTTC.

The V and J genes are TRBV10-3 and TRBJ2-1; the match to TRBD1 covers 7 bases. Germline V CDR1 and CDR2: ENHRY, SYGVKD. V was pared by 7 bases and J by 0 bases, with 6 bases of the junction left unmatched. The CDR3 is 15 residues long. The CDR3 reads CAITSRDSSYNEQFF. CDR3 DNA: TGTGCCATCACCTCACGGGACAGCTCCTACAATGAGCAGTTCTTC.

This clonotype was found a few times. This chain connects TRBV7-3 to TRBJ2-1, with a tentative D call TRBD2 (5 bases). The CDR3 has 18 amino acids. Germline-derived CDR1 and CDR2 are SGHTA and FQGTGA. Trimming left V 5 bases short and J 8 bases short, with 28 bases between. Here the CDR3 reads CASSPEVSTKSEAYEQFF. The CDR3 nucleotides read TGTGCCAGCAGCCCCGAGGTCTCGACGAAGTCGGAGGCCTATGAGCAGTTCTTC.

This rearrangement joins TRBV20-1 to TRBJ2-5; 8 bases map to TRBD2. Germline CDR1 is DFQATT and CDR2 is SNEGSKA (reference sequence). The CDR3 spans 12 residues. After removal of 6 bases from V and 4 bases from J, the junction contained 4 bases not matched to a gene. The CDR3 reads CSAPGGGETQYF. The CDR3 DNA sequence: TGCAGTGCCCCCGGGGGGGGAGAGACCCAGTACTTC.

This rearrangement joins TRBV29-1 to TRBJ2-1; no reliable D call. Germline-derived CDR1 and CDR2 are SQVTM and ANQGSEA. The CDR3 spans 14 residues. The V and J ends lost 6 bases and 2 bases respectively, with 14 bases between them. DNA for the CDR3: TGCAGCGTCCCGAAACCCTTTCCCTACAATGAGCAGTTCTTC. Its translation is CSVPKPFPYNEQFF.

The chain links TRBV29-1 to TRBJ1-2; TRBD1 matches at 9 bases. The germline CDR1 and CDR2 sequences are SQVTM and ANQGSEA. The CDR3 totals 13 residues. Germline trimming cut 7 bases from V and 5 bases from J; bases unmatched to any gene: 8. This chain's CDR3 is CSAETGGRYGYTF. In nucleotides, the CDR3 is TGCAGCGCCGAGACAGGGGGGAGGTATGGCTACACCTTC.

As regards this clonotype: With a much larger clone just one base away, this may be a read error. The V and J genes are TRBV7-3 and TRBJ1-1, with D hard to call. Trimming stripped 3 bases from V and 6 bases from J, with 8 bases between. CDR3 length: 12 residues. Per the germline V gene, CDR1 is SGHTA and CDR2 is FQGTGA. CDR3 nucleotide sequence: TGTGCCAGCAGCTTTTTTTCCGCTGAAGCTTTCTTT. This encodes CASSFFSAEAFF.

The rearrangement joins TRBV20-1 to TRBJ2-3; D call uncertain. The germline V gene has CDR1 DFQATT and CDR2 SNEGSKA (reference sequence). The V end was cut by 5 bases, the J end by 7 bases, with 10 bases between. CDR3 size: 11 residues. CDR3 residues: CSALWAYTQYF. DNA for the CDR3: TGCAGTGCTCTCTGGGCATATACGCAGTATTTT.

This clonotype was counted only a few times. The CDR3 DNA reads TGTGCCAGCAGCACCTCGGGCTACGAGCAGTACGTC. The encoded protein is CASSTSGYEQYV. The gene calls are TRBV7-9 and TRBJ2-7; unclear D gene. This CDR3 spans 12 amino acids. V lost 5 bases, J lost 3 bases, and 8 bases lay in between. The germline gives CDR1 SEHNR, CDR2 FQNEAQ (reference sequence).

Many counts were recorded for this clonotype. The chain employs TRBV7-2 and TRBJ1-2; D is possibly TRBD1 (6 bases). Germline loops: CDR1 SGHTA, CDR2 FQGNSA. The CDR3 sequence is 14 residues long. V was cut by 4 bases and J by 8 bases, with 17 bases left in between. The CDR3 loop is CASSSLRGAWGYTF. The CDR3 DNA reads as TGTGCCAGCAGCTCCCTTCGGGGGGCTTGGGGCTACACCTTC. Full variable domain (remainder filled in from reference TRBV7-2 and TRBJ1-2): GAGVSQSPSNKVTEKGKDVELRCDPISGHTALYWYRQSLGQGLEFLIYFQGNSAPDKSGLPSDRFSAERTGGSVSTLTIQRTQQEDSAVYLCASSSLRGAWGYTFGSGTRLTVV.

There are a few counts of this clonotype. The gene calls are TRBV7-6 and TRBJ2-1; TRBD1 is a possible D gene (5 bases). Germline CDR1 reads SGHVS; CDR2 reads FNYEAQ. The CDR3 is made up of 15 amino acids. V lost 2 bases and J 5 bases, leaving 13 bases between the germline ends. CDR3 sequence reads: CASSLQGRSNNEQFF. In DNA form, the CDR3 reads TGTGCCAGCAGCTTACAGGGCCGGTCCAACAATGAGCAGTTCTTC.

Of note for this clonotype: Compared with germline, one end of the junction differs, possibly owing to a read error. The rearrangement uses TRBV6-5 and TRBJ1-1; D is unresolved. CDR1 and CDR2 from the germline V gene are MNHEY and SVGAGI. The CDR3 consists of 12 residues. CDR3 coding DNA: TGTGCCAACAGTTACGGAAACACTGAAGCTTTCTTT. Its translation: CANSYGNTEAFF.

In its sample, this clonotype was seen many times. This chain connects TRBV7-2 to TRBJ2-3; unclear D gene. The CDR3 extends over 16 amino acids. Germline CDR1 and CDR2: SGHTA and FQGNSA. V lost 0 bases, J lost 1 base, and 11 bases lay in between. CDR3 in amino acids: CASSLAQTARTDTQYF. CDR3 DNA sequence: TGTGCCAGCAGCTTAGCGCAGACCGCACGCACAGATACGCAGTATTTT.

In its sample, this clonotype was seen a few times. The V call is TRBV10-3, the J call TRBJ2-7; 9 nucleotides line up with TRBD2. The CDR3 length is 13 residues. CDR1 and CDR2 (germline): ENHRY, SYGVKD. The CDR3 reads CASWRGGLDEQYV. CDR3 DNA sequence: TGTGCATCCTGGCGGGGGGGCCTCGACGAGCAGTACGTC.

This clonotype showed up just a few times. V gene TRBV6-5 combines with J gene TRBJ2-2, with a weak D call TRBD2 (6 bases). CDR1 is MNHEY and CDR2 is SVGAGI in the germline V gene. Between the trimmed V and J ends, which lost 6 bases and 6 bases, there was a span of 11 bases. This CDR3 is 13 amino acids long. The CDR3 reads CASRSSGAGELFF. In DNA form, the CDR3 reads TGTGCCAGCAGATCGTCGGGAGCCGGGGAGCTGTTTTTT.

A few counts support this clonotype. CDR3 region: CASTTGTDGLVAKNIQYF. CDR3 nucleotides: TGTGCCAGCACCACCGGGACAGATGGCCTCGTTGCCAAAAACATTCAGTACTTC. The chain combines TRBV6-2 or TRBV6-3 with TRBJ2-4, with TRBD1 identical over 7 bases. The CDR3 length is 18 residues. Trimming removed 7 bases from V and 1 base from J; junction bases left unmatched: 16. Looked up from germline, CDR1 is MNHEY and CDR2 is SVGEGT.

V is TRBV29-1 and J is TRBJ1-2; weak D call: TRBD1 (6 bases). The CDR3 is made up of 13 amino acids. V was clipped by 6 bases and J by 6 bases, with 17 bases between them. In germline, CDR1 is SQVTM, CDR2 ANQGSEA. CDR3 in amino acids: CSVPGGGLHGYTF. Written as DNA, the CDR3 is TGCAGCGTCCCCGGGGGGGGGCTGCATGGCTACACCTTC.

The chain is built from TRBV6-6 and TRBJ1-1, with D unclear. The germline CDR1 and CDR2 sequences are MNHNY and SVGAGI (reference sequence). This CDR3 is 14 amino acids long. V lost 5 bases to trimming and J lost 3 bases, with 13 bases between them. The CDR3 DNA follows: TGTGCCAGCAGTGGCGGCAAGAGGTACACTGAAGCTTTCTTT. Amino acid sequence: CASSGGKRYTEAFF.

The table lists this clonotype with many counts. The chain carries TRBV27 and TRBJ1-1; 8 nucleotides match TRBD1. CDR3 length equals 13 residues. Losses at the gene ends were 3 bases for V and 11 bases for J; bases not matched to a gene: 8. Germline V gives CDR1 MNHEY, CDR2 SMNVEV (reference sequence). This CDR3 is CASSFSGGAEAFF. DNA of the CDR3: TGTGCCAGCAGTTTCTCAGGGGGCGCCGAGGCTTTCTTT.

This clonotype has at least ten counts. In nucleotides, the CDR3 is TGTGCCAGCAGTTACTCGGGGACAGGGATCGAGCAGTACGTC. As protein: CASSYSGTGIEQYV. This chain links TRBV6-2 or TRBV6-3 with TRBJ2-7, with 9 positions matching TRBD1. The CDR3 is made up of 14 amino acids. Germline V lookup: CDR1 MNHEY, CDR2 SVGEGT. V was clipped by 0 bases and J by 6 bases; unmatched bases: 3.

For this clonotype: A clone one base away is much larger, so this may be a read error. The V call is TRBV7-6, the J call TRBJ2-3; D gene uncertain. Trimming removed 5 bases from V and 7 bases from J, with 16 bases in between. Per the germline V gene, CDR1 is SGHVS and CDR2 is FNYEAQ. The CDR3 sequence is 14 residues long. The CDR3 region has the DNA TGTGCCAGCAGCCGGGCGAACCCTCCCAATACGCAGTATTTT. As protein: CASSRANPPNTQYF.

This sequence joins TRBV28 and TRBJ2-3; D not resolved. V shed 7 bases and J shed 0 bases, with 17 bases lying between them. Germline-derived CDR1 and CDR2 are MDHEN and SYDVKM. There are 16 residues in the CDR3. This CDR3 is CASTPDGTLSTDTQYF. The CDR3 DNA reads TGTGCCAGCACCCCCGACGGCACGCTTAGCACAGATACGCAGTATTTT.

The chain links TRBV29-1 to TRBJ1-1; D call uncertain. CDR1 is SQVTM, CDR2 ANQGSEA, per germline. The length of the CDR3 is 13 residues. V was cut by 2 bases and J by 3 bases, with 10 bases left in between. The CDR3 here is CSVEMGEDTEAFF. In DNA form, the CDR3 reads TGCAGCGTTGAAATGGGTGAGGACACTGAAGCTTTCTTT.

The rearrangement uses TRBV7-9 and TRBJ1-5; D remains unclear. The V end lost 1 base, the J end lost 0 bases, and 7 bases lay between the germline ends. CDR3 length: 15 residues. Germline lookup yields CDR1 SEHNR and CDR2 FQNEAQ (reference sequence). This chain's CDR3 is CASSLERDSNQPQHF. As DNA, the CDR3 is TGTGCCAGCAGCTTAGAACGGGATAGCAATCAGCCCCAGCATTTT. The full variable domain, with the rest looked up from reference TRBV7-9 and TRBJ1-5, is DTGVSQNPRHKITKRGQNVTFRCDPISEHNRLYWYRQTLGQGPEFLTYFQNEAQLEKSRLLSDRFSAERPKGSFSTLEIQRTEQGDSAMYLCASSLERDSNQPQHFGDGTRLSIL.

The CDR3 sequence: CASTSGDIYYEQYV. CDR3 bases: TGTGCCAGCACAAGTGGTGACATTTACTACGAGCAGTACGTC. The rearrangement joins TRBV5-5 to TRBJ2-7; D gene unclear. V was cut by 6 bases and J by 3 bases, with 16 bases left in between. This CDR3 is 14 amino acids long. Per germline, CDR1 SGHKS and CDR2 YYEKEE (reference sequence).

V is TRBV14 and J is TRBJ1-1; D might be TRBD1 (5 bases). This CDR3 is built from 17 residues. Trimming cost V 0 bases and J 0 bases, with 14 bases left between them. Germline CDR1 reads SGHDN; CDR2 reads FVKESK. CDR3 protein: CASSQDGGAAMNTEAFF. CDR3 bases: TGTGCCAGCAGCCAAGATGGAGGGGCGGCCATGAACACTGAAGCTTTCTTT.

Ten or more counts support this clonotype. The chain couples TRBV7-9 to TRBJ1-1; perhaps TRBD1 as D (6 bases). CDR1 is SEHNR and CDR2 is FQNEAQ in the germline V gene (reference sequence). There are 19 residues in the CDR3. Trimming took 3 bases from V and 0 from J, leaving 23 bases between them. The CDR3: CASSFPVNRGAIMNTEAFF. The CDR3 nucleotides read TGTGCCAGCAGCTTTCCCGTGAATAGGGGGGCGATCATGAACACTGAAGCTTTCTTT. The variable domain in full, completed from reference TRBV7-9 and TRBJ1-1, reads DTGVSQNPRHKITKRGQNVTFRCDPISEHNRLYWYRQTLGQGPEFLTYFQNEAQLEKSRLLSDRFSAERPKGSFSTLEIQRTEQGDSAMYLCASSFPVNRGAIMNTEAFFGQGTRLTVV.

This chain connects TRBV28 to TRBJ1-2, with D uncertain. Germline V gene lookup returns CDR1 MDHEN and CDR2 SYDVKM. Trimming removed 4 bases at V and 5 bases at J, with 14 bases between. The CDR3 runs to 14 residues. This CDR3 is CASSYSATRYGYTF. The CDR3, as DNA: TGTGCCAGCAGTTACAGCGCTACTCGGTATGGCTACACCTTC.